A single sample gave rise to the 11 T cell receptor beta chains below, sequenced in a study of cytomegalovirus exposure and HLA in healthy donors. The PCR had 60 Vbeta and 13 Jbeta primers. Profiled with immunoSEQ multiplex PCR; TCRdb holds only in-frame clones, not every one. Among around 100,000 clones listed, 63% were seen once. Specimen: PBMCs. The source is a human donor in good health.

V gene TRBV19 combines with J gene TRBJ1-5; D is unclear. V was pared by 1 base and J by 0 bases, with 13 bases between. The CDR3 has 17 residues. The germline V gene encodes CDR1 LNHDA and CDR2 SQIVND (reference sequence). This chain's CDR3 is CASSIGLSTYSNQPQHF. The CDR3 nucleotides are TGTGCCAGTAGTATAGGTTTAAGCACTTATAGCAATCAGCCCCAGCATTTT.

In this sample, this clone turned up a few times. The CDR3 sequence: CASKSRGTYEQYF. DNA of the CDR3: TGTGCCAGCAAGTCGAGGGGGACCTACGAGCAGTACTTC. The rearrangement links TRBV11-2 to TRBJ2-7; a weak D match, TRBD1 (6 bases). Germline CDR1 SGHAT, CDR2 FQNNGV. The germline V and J ends were trimmed by 7 bases and 2 bases, with 12 bases remaining between them. This CDR3 region has 13 residues.

This rearrangement joins TRBV18 to TRBJ1-2, with TRBD1 identical over 9 bases. From germline, CDR1 is KGHSH and CDR2 LQKENI. The CDR3 consists of 13 residues. The J segment lost 5 bases and the V segment lost 2 bases, leaving 0 bases of the junction unmatched. The CDR3 is CASSPDRGYGYTF. The CDR3 DNA sequence: TGTGCCAGCTCACCAGACAGGGGGTATGGCTACACCTTC.

V is TRBV27 and J is TRBJ2-5, with no clear D. There are 12 residues in the CDR3. The ends were cut back, 5 bases at V and 2 bases at J, with 6 bases in the middle. Looked up from germline, CDR1 is MNHEY and CDR2 is SMNVEV (reference sequence). The CDR3 reads CASSPLQETQYF. DNA of the CDR3: TGTGCCAGCAGTCCCCTACAAGAGACCCAGTACTTC.

The CDR3 region is CAWSFGRKGGETQYF. The CDR3 DNA sequence: TGTGCCTGGAGTTTTGGGCGGAAAGGGGGTGAGACCCAGTACTTC. The V call is TRBV30, the J call TRBJ2-5; weak D call: TRBD1 (6 bases). Deletions cut 2 bases from V and 5 bases from J, with 18 bases between. This CDR3 has 15 residues. Germline values: CDR1 GTSNPN, CDR2 SVGIG (reference sequence).

This rearrangement joins TRBV4-1 to TRBJ2-1; D ambiguous. The germline gives CDR1 MGHRA, CDR2 YSYEKL. The germline V and J ends were trimmed by 1 base and 7 bases, with 5 bases remaining between them. This CDR3 has 12 amino acids. The CDR3 coding sequence is TGCGCCAGCAGCCAAGTCGGGAATGAGCAGTTCTTC. This encodes CASSQVGNEQFF.

This clone was seen a few times. CDR3 in DNA: TGTGCCAGCAGTATCCAACAGGGAGTCTATGGCTACACCTTC. Amino acid sequence: CASSIQQGVYGYTF. The chain recombines TRBV6-1 with TRBJ1-2, with D possibly matching TRBD1 (6 bases). The ends were cut back, 5 bases at V and 4 bases at J, with 14 bases in the middle. Germline V gene lookup returns CDR1 MNHNS and CDR2 SASEGT. The CDR3 length is 14 residues.

This rearrangement joins TRBV9 to TRBJ2-7, with 9 bases lining up with TRBD2. The trim removed 4 bases at V and 3 bases at J, leaving 11 bases unmatched. The CDR3 is 16 amino acids. The germline CDR1 and CDR2 sequences are SGDLS and YYNGEE. The CDR3 sequence is CASSPGLSGGNYEQYF. CDR3 bases: TGTGCCAGCAGCCCCGGACTAAGCGGGGGGAACTACGAGCAGTACTTC.

This clone has just one count. The CDR3 DNA follows: TGTGCCTGGATCTCGTCGGACAACTCTAACTATGGCTACACCTTC. Protein sequence: CAWISSDNSNYGYTF. The chain carries TRBV30 and TRBJ1-2, with D perhaps TRBD1 (5 bases). Trimming shortened V by 4 bases and J by 0 bases, and 15 bases separated the two germline ends. The CDR3 length is 15 residues. Germline loops: CDR1 GTSNPN, CDR2 SVGIG (reference sequence).

The CDR3 protein is CASSLAPNSYNEQFF. The CDR3, as DNA: TGCGCCAGCAGCTTGGCCCCAAACTCCTACAATGAGCAGTTCTTC. The chain uses TRBV5-1 and TRBJ2-1; no definite D call. Trimming took off 0 bases at V and 0 bases at J, with 7 bases between the two ends. This CDR3 contains 15 residues. CDR1 SGHRS and CDR2 YFSETQ come from the germline V gene.

The chain joins TRBV7-9 to TRBJ2-1; D unclear. V lost 5 bases and J lost 6, with 5 bases in between. The CDR3 totals 11 residues. Germline V gene lookup returns CDR1 SEHNR and CDR2 FQNEAQ (reference sequence). CDR3 DNA sequence: TGTGCCAGCAGCAATCTCAATGAGCAGTTCTTC. It yields the protein CASSNLNEQFF.